The clone carrying this T cell receptor beta chain is a singleton in its sample. These data are taken from a study of cytomegalovirus exposure and HLA in healthy donors. Researchers ran the PCR with 60 Vbeta and 13 Jbeta primers. Produced via immunoSEQ multiplex PCR; TCRdb's table is partial and in-frame only. The data hold 200,000 to 250,000 clones, with around 80% observed a single time. Unrecorded immune exposure was likely among donors, who were nominally healthy when sampled. This clonotype was sampled from a boy under 18 in good health and CMV-seronegative. The material sequenced was PBMCs.

CDR3 protein: CAWSLHQETQYF. DNA for the CDR3: TGTGCCTGGTCCCTTCACCAAGAGACCCAGTACTTC. The V gene is TRBV30, the J gene TRBJ2-5; D gene uncertain. V shed 5 bases and J shed 0 bases, with 7 bases lying between them. This CDR3 contains 12 residues. Germline-derived CDR1 and CDR2 are GTSNPN and SVGIG (reference sequence).